Below are 26 T cell receptor beta chains sequenced from a single sample in a study of somatic mutations in cytotoxic T cells in rheumatoid arthritis. Generated by immunoSEQ multiplex PCR, the TCRdb table keeps only in-frame clones and is missing some. Of thousands of clones listed, 60% to 80% are singletons. The sequencing used CD8+ T cells sorted from blood, collected at a follow-up visit. The receptors come from a woman aged 70-85 years with rheumatoid arthritis.

V usage is TRBV7-2 and J usage is TRBJ1-5; weak D call: TRBD1 (5 bases). CDR1 and CDR2 (germline): SGHTA, FQGNSA. V was cut by 1 base and J by 10 bases, with 17 bases left in between. This CDR3 comprises 15 residues. The CDR3 region is CASSLELQASYPQHF. The DNA of the CDR3 is TGTGCCAGCAGCTTAGAGTTACAGGCGTCATACCCCCAGCATTTT. The entire variable domain, with the rest obtained from reference TRBV7-2 and TRBJ1-5, is as follows: GAGVSQSPSNKVTEKGKDVELRCDPISGHTALYWYRQSLGQGLEFLIYFQGNSAPDKSGLPSDRFSAERTGGSVSTLTIQRTQQEDSAVYLCASSLELQASYPQHFGDGTRLSIL.

The V call is TRBV11-3, the J call TRBJ1-6, with 9 bases matching TRBD1. CDR3 length: 14 amino acids. V lost 6 bases and J lost 12; bases outside the gene matches: 9. Germline V gives CDR1 SGHNT, CDR2 YENEEA. CDR3 bases: TGTGCCAGCAGGCTCGGGACAGGGCGTCTACCCCTCCACTTT. Its translation is CASRLGTGRLPLHF.

The gene calls are TRBV21-1 and TRBJ1-2. TRBV21-1 is a recognized pseudogene. The CDR3 has 13 residues. CDR3: CASSVVGGECYTF. In nucleotides, the CDR3 is TGTGCCAGCAGCGTCGTGGGGGGGGAATGCTACACCTTC.

This clone was seen just once. This chain links TRBV6-4 with TRBJ1-3; D not resolved. There are 15 residues in the CDR3. Trimming took 0 bases from V and 4 from J, leaving 10 bases between them. Germline-derived CDR1 and CDR2 are MRHNA and SNTAGT. CDR3 coding DNA: TGTGCCAGCAGTGACTCGATGGGTCCGGGAAACACCATATATTTT. As protein: CASSDSMGPGNTIYF.

V usage is TRBV28 and J usage is TRBJ2-7; 12 nucleotides agree with TRBD2. The CDR3 length is 14 residues. The germline V gene has CDR1 MDHEN and CDR2 SYDVKM. The ends lost 6 bases at V and 4 bases at J; junction bases unmatched: 4. CDR3 coding DNA: TGTGCCAGCAGACTAACTAGCGGGGGGTACGAGCAGTACTTC. This gives the protein CASRLTSGGYEQYF.

The chain carries TRBV2 and TRBJ2-5; 9 nucleotides align to TRBD2. The J segment lost 2 bases and the V segment lost 4 bases, leaving 5 bases of the junction unmatched. This CDR3 contains 15 residues. Germline V gives CDR1 SNHLY, CDR2 FYNNEI. The CDR3 spells CASSGSGRRQETQYF. CDR3 nucleotide sequence: TGTGCCAGCAGTGGTAGCGGGAGAAGGCAAGAGACCCAGTACTTC.

This chain connects TRBV2 to TRBJ1-2, with 9 bases matching TRBD1. The ends lost 0 bases at V and 0 bases at J; junction bases unmatched: 20. CDR3 length equals 22 residues. Germline assignment: CDR1 SNHLY and CDR2 FYNNEI. The CDR3 reads CASSEARPGRVGTGLSNYGYTF. The CDR3, as DNA: TGTGCCAGCAGTGAAGCGCGACCCGGTCGCGTTGGGACAGGGCTTTCTAACTATGGCTACACCTTC. Full variable domain (outside the CDR3, taken from reference TRBV2 and TRBJ1-2): EPEVTQTPSHQVTQMGQEVILRCVPISNHLYFYWYRQILGQKVEFLVSFYNNEISEKSEIFDDQFSVERPDGSNFTLKIRSTKLEDSAMYFCASSEARPGRVGTGLSNYGYTFGSGTRLTVV.

DNA of the CDR3: TGTGCCAGGATGGACAGAGACTACGAGCAGTACTTC. The encoded protein is CARMDRDYEQYF. V gene TRBV28 combines with J gene TRBJ2-7; TRBD1 is a possible D gene (6 bases). Germline V CDR1 and CDR2: MDHEN, SYDVKM. V was cut by 9 bases and J by 3 bases, with 12 bases left in between. CDR3 length: 12 amino acids. The full variable domain, its missing parts supplied by reference TRBV28 and TRBJ2-7, is DVKVTQSSRYLVKRTGEKVFLECVQDMDHENMFWYRQDPGLGLRLIYFSYDVKMKEKGDIPEGYSVSREKKERFSLILESASTNQTSMYLCARMDRDYEQYFGPGTRLTVT.

The chain employs TRBV19 and TRBJ2-5; D call uncertain. The CDR3 runs to 14 residues. Germline V lookup: CDR1 LNHDA, CDR2 SQIVND (reference sequence). Trimming took off 3 bases at V and 5 bases at J, with 13 bases between the two ends. The DNA for the CDR3 is TGTGCCAGTAGTATGGTTCACGAACTGGAGACCCAGTACTTC. This sequence encodes CASSMVHELETQYF. The whole variable domain, filled in from reference TRBV19 and TRBJ2-5, reads DGGITQSPKYLFRKEGQNVTLSCEQNLNHDAMYWYRQDPGQGLRLIYYSQIVNDFQKGDIAEGYSVSREKKESFPLTVTSAQKNPTAFYLCASSMVHELETQYFGPGTRLLVL.

The gene calls are TRBV9 and TRBJ1-2, with 7 bases identical to TRBD1. This CDR3 comprises 14 residues. From germline, CDR1 is SGDLS and CDR2 YYNGEE. Trimming took 3 bases from V and 4 from J; bases not matched to a gene: 6. The CDR3 DNA sequence: TGTGCCAGCAGCGAATCCGGGACAGTCTATGGCTACACCTTC. This codes for CASSESGTVYGYTF.

This chain links TRBV7-7 with TRBJ1-3, with 8 bases lining up with TRBD1. There are 14 residues in the CDR3. CDR1 and CDR2 from the germline V gene are SSHAT and FNYEAQ (reference sequence). Here the CDR3 DNA reads TGTGCTAGCTCTCCGGGGACAGGCGGAAACACCATATATTTT. This translates into CASSPGTGGNTIYF.

In nucleotides, the CDR3 is TGTGCCAGCAGTTACTCGCGTATCCGCTACAATGAGCAGTTCTTC. It is translated as CASSYSRIRYNEQFF. This rearrangement joins TRBV6-5 to TRBJ2-1; no firm D call. The V end lost 0 bases, the J end lost 3 bases, and 9 bases lay between the germline ends. This CDR3 spans 15 amino acids. The V gene's germline CDR1 is MNHEY and CDR2 SVGAGI.

V usage is TRBV7-9 and J usage is TRBJ2-1, with D maybe TRBD2 (6 bases). The germline gives CDR1 SEHNR, CDR2 FQNEAQ (reference sequence). The CDR3 loop spans 14 amino acids. Trimming removed 5 bases at V and 12 bases at J, with 20 bases between. The CDR3 DNA is TGTGCCAGCAGCCCGGCGGGACTCCTCCCGGGGCAGTTCTTC. Residues: CASSPAGLLPGQFF. Supplemented by reference TRBV7-9 and TRBJ2-1, the full variable domain reads DTGVSQNPRHKITKRGQNVTFRCDPISEHNRLYWYRQTLGQGPEFLTYFQNEAQLEKSRLLSDRFSAERPKGSFSTLEIQRTEQGDSAMYLCASSPAGLLPGQFFGPGTRLTVL.

This clone was observed a handful of times. This chain joins TRBV4-2 and TRBJ2-2; TRBD2 matches at 10 bases. J lost 6 bases, V lost 4 bases, and 5 bases had no gene match. The germline gives CDR1 LGHNA, CDR2 YNFKEQ. This CDR3 has 15 residues. The CDR3 region is CASSLLAGDSGELFF. CDR3 DNA: TGTGCCAGCAGCCTGCTAGCGGGAGATTCCGGGGAGCTGTTTTTT.

The gene calls are TRBV5-4 and TRBJ2-7, with D possibly called TRBD1 or TRBD2 (7 bases each). Germline values: CDR1 SGHNT, CDR2 YYREEE (reference sequence). Trimming took 6 bases from V and 0 from J, leaving 13 bases between them. This CDR3 region has 14 residues. Written as DNA, the CDR3 is TGTGCCAGCACCCAGGGGGGGGGCTCCTACGAGCAGTACTTC. This sequence encodes CASTQGGGSYEQYF.

V gene TRBV27 combines with J gene TRBJ2-7, with unresolved D. The CDR3 is 16 amino acids. V lost 3 bases to trimming and J lost 4 bases, with 19 bases between them. CDR1 is MNHEY and CDR2 is SMNVEV in the germline V gene (reference sequence). CDR3 DNA: TGTGCCAGCAGTTTTATAGGGATGAGAACTCAATACGAGCAGTACTTC. This encodes CASSFIGMRTQYEQYF.

This clone was observed a few times. The V gene is TRBV10-1, the J gene TRBJ1-3; D gene ambiguous. The V end lost 11 bases, the J end lost 0 bases, and 17 bases lay between the germline ends. Germline values: CDR1 WNHNN, CDR2 SYGVQD (reference sequence). This CDR3 has 15 amino acids. The CDR3 spells CAPRRQLHSGNTIYF. The CDR3 nucleotides are TGCGCCCCAAGGAGGCAGCTCCACTCTGGAAACACCATATATTTT.

The table lists this clone with a few counts. This chain links TRBV2 with TRBJ1-1; D gene unclear. Germline V lookup: CDR1 SNHLY, CDR2 FYNNEI. Trimming cost V 0 bases and J 2 bases, with 13 bases left between them. This CDR3 has 16 amino acids. Here the CDR3 reads CASSEALGRPNTEAFF. In nucleotides, the CDR3 is TGTGCCAGCAGTGAAGCGCTGGGCAGACCTAACACTGAAGCTTTCTTT.

In this sample, this clone turned up a few times. The chain couples TRBV4-1 to TRBJ1-4, with D possibly matching TRBD1 (5 bases). The germline CDR1 and CDR2 sequences are MGHRA and YSYEKL. CDR3 length: 13 residues. Trimming cost V 3 bases and J 8 bases, with 10 bases left between them. Written as DNA, the CDR3 is TGCGCCAGCAGCCAGGGGGTTGGGGAAAAACTGTTTTTT. It yields the protein CASSQGVGEKLFF.

The CDR3 is CATQEGFLSYYGYTF. For the CDR3, the DNA is TGTGCCACCCAAGAGGGCTTCCTTTCTTACTATGGCTACACCTTC. This chain joins TRBV28 and TRBJ1-2, with unresolved D. V was clipped by 10 bases and J by 3 bases, with 21 bases between them. The CDR3 consists of 15 residues. Per the germline V gene, CDR1 is MDHEN and CDR2 is SYDVKM.

The CDR3 DNA is TGCAGCGTGGGGGAGGGAAATGAGCAGTTCTTC. Translating gives CSVGEGNEQFF. V and J are TRBV29-1 and TRBJ2-1, with 7 bases matching TRBD2. Germline CDR1 and CDR2: SQVTM and ANQGSEA. This CDR3 has 11 amino acids. Trimming cost V 6 bases and J 7 bases; bases outside gene matches: 3.

V usage is TRBV28 and J usage is TRBJ2-7; 7 bases agree with TRBD1. The CDR3 runs to 16 residues. Germline V gene data show CDR1 as MDHEN and CDR2 as SYDVKM. Trimming at V came to 5 bases and at J to 4 bases, leaving 14 bases not matched to a gene. CDR3 loop: CASSLFGTADRYEQYF. CDR3 DNA: TGTGCCAGCAGTCTCTTCGGGACAGCGGACCGATACGAGCAGTACTTC.

This sequence joins TRBV9 and TRBJ2-7; 7 positions match TRBD2. Germline V lookup: CDR1 SGDLS, CDR2 YYNGEE. V trimming: 4 bases; J trimming: 5 bases; junction bases outside the gene matches: 6. This CDR3 spans 13 amino acids. CDR3 in amino acids: CASSLGGGDEQYF. The CDR3, as DNA: TGTGCCAGCAGCCTGGGGGGGGGTGACGAGCAGTACTTC.

The chain is built from TRBV5-1 and TRBJ1-2; 9 positions match TRBD1. This CDR3 has 13 amino acids. The ends lost 5 bases at V and 6 bases at J; junction bases unmatched: 5. Germline-derived CDR1 and CDR2 are SGHRS and YFSETQ. The CDR3 DNA reads as TGCGCCAGCAGTCGAACAGGGGGCCATGGCTACACCTTC. Encoded protein: CASSRTGGHGYTF.

The rearrangement joins TRBV9 to TRBJ2-3, with D uncertain. The germline V gene has CDR1 SGDLS and CDR2 YYNGEE. The CDR3 totals 10 residues. Trimming shortened V by 3 bases and J by 5 bases, and 1 base separated the two germline ends. The CDR3 DNA reads as TGTGCCAGCAGCGGAGATACGCAGTATTTT. Protein sequence: CASSGDTQYF.

The chain combines TRBV6-5 with TRBJ2-6; the D is unclear. Germline CDR1 and CDR2: MNHEY and SVGAGI. This CDR3 spans 14 amino acids. Trimming shortened V by 4 bases and J by 4 bases, and 8 bases separated the two germline ends. CDR3 nucleotides: TGTGCCAGCAGTTCCCCGCTGGGGGCCAACGTCCTGACTTTC. This sequence encodes CASSSPLGANVLTF.